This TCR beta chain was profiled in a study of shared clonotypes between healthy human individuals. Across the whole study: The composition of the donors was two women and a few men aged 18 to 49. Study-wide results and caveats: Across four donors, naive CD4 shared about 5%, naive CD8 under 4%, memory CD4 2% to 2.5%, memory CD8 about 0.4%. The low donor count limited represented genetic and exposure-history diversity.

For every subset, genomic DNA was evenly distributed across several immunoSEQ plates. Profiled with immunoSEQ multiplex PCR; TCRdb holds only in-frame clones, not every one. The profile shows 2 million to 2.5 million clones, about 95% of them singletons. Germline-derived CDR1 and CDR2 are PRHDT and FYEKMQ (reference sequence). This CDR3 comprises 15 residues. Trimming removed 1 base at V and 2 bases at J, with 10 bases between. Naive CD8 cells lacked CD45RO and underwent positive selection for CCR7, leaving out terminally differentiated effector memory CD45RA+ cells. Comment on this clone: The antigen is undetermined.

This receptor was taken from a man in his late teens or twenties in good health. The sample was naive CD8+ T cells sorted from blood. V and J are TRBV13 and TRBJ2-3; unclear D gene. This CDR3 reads CASSLVDDNTDTQYF. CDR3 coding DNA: TGTGCCAGCAGCTTAGTCGATGATAACACAGATACGCAGTATTTT.